Following are 30 T cell receptor beta chains from one sample sequenced in a study of cytomegalovirus exposure and HLA in healthy donors. The PCR contained 60 Vbeta and 13 Jbeta primers. This table comes from immunoSEQ multiplex PCR, and its TCRdb copy is limited to in-frame clones, with some not included. The data hold 100,000 to 150,000 clones, with 8% to 11% observed a single time. The specimen sequenced was PBMCs. The source of these receptors is a young woman in good health and CMV-seropositive.

The chain recombines TRBV14 with TRBJ2-2, with D possibly matching TRBD2 (6 bases). V lost 1 base to trimming and J lost 4 bases, with 13 bases between them. This CDR3 region has 16 residues. Per the germline V gene, CDR1 is SGHDN and CDR2 is FVKESK. CDR3 sequence (DNA): TGTGCCAGCAGCCAAGTAGGAGGGGCGGTCACCGGGGAGCTGTTTTTT. Translated: CASSQVGGAVTGELFF.

This clone appeared a few times. The CDR3 loop is CASSFGGNKGDTQYF. CDR3 in DNA: TGTGCCAGCAGCTTCGGCGGAAACAAAGGAGATACGCAGTATTTT. This sequence joins TRBV7-2 and TRBJ2-3, with unresolved D. Germline CDR1 SGHTA, CDR2 FQGNSA. Trimming took 3 bases from V and 5 from J, leaving 15 bases between them. The CDR3 spans 15 residues.

This clone occurred a few times. This chain connects TRBV19 to TRBJ2-7; 7 bases agree with TRBD2. J gave up 0 bases and V 6 bases, and 8 bases lay outside the gene matches. The length of the CDR3 is 15 residues. The germline V gene has CDR1 LNHDA and CDR2 SQIVND (reference sequence). The CDR3 sequence is CASSRERDPSYEQYF. CDR3 nucleotides: TGTGCCAGTAGCCGAGAGCGGGACCCCTCCTACGAGCAGTACTTC.

The chain uses TRBV2 and TRBJ2-7, with D hard to call. This CDR3 is 13 amino acids long. Germline V lookup: CDR1 SNHLY, CDR2 FYNNEI. Trimming took off 3 bases at V and 2 bases at J, with 8 bases between the two ends. For the CDR3, the DNA is TGTGCCAGCAGTGAGTATACTACCTACGAGCAGTACTTC. It translates to CASSEYTTYEQYF.

V usage is TRBV29-1 and J usage is TRBJ1-2, with D possibly being TRBD1 (6 bases). The germline V gene encodes CDR1 SQVTM and CDR2 ANQGSEA. Trimming shortened V by 6 bases and J by 2 bases, and 10 bases separated the two germline ends. There are 12 residues in the CDR3. DNA of the CDR3: TGCAGCGTGGGGGGGGCAAACTATGGCTACACCTTC. Translated, it gives CSVGGANYGYTF.

The rearrangement uses TRBV4-2 and TRBJ1-1; maybe TRBD1 (6 bases). The CDR3 totals 18 residues. V gave up 0 bases and J gave up 1 base, with 18 bases separating them. Germline values: CDR1 LGHNA, CDR2 YNFKEQ. CDR3 in amino acids: CASSQDTLLGAGNTEAFF. The CDR3 region has the DNA TGTGCCAGCAGCCAAGATACTCTCTTGGGGGCGGGGAACACTGAAGCTTTCTTT.

V is TRBV18 and J is TRBJ1-5; 9 nucleotides align to TRBD1. V was pared by 8 bases and J by 6 bases, with 5 bases of the junction left unmatched. The CDR3 contains 13 residues. Looked up from germline, CDR1 is KGHSH and CDR2 is LQKENI. The DNA for the CDR3 is TGTGCCAGCCGGGACAGGGAGGGTCAGCCCCAGCATTTT. This sequence encodes CASRDREGQPQHF. Full variable domain (rest looked up from reference TRBV18 and TRBJ1-5): NAGVMQNPRHLVRRRGQEARLRCSPMKGHSHVYWYRQLPEEGLKFMVYLQKENIIDESGMPKERFSAEFPKEGPSILRIQQVVRGDSAAYFCASRDREGQPQHFGDGTRLSIL.

CDR3 DNA: TGTGCCAGCAGGCAGGGAGGCGTTTACACGCAGTATTTT. Translating gives CASRQGGVYTQYF. This chain links TRBV2 with TRBJ2-3; D may be TRBD2 (6 bases). CDR1 is SNHLY, CDR2 FYNNEI, per germline. The V gene lost 6 bases and the J gene lost 9 bases, with 16 bases spanning the gap. This CDR3 is built from 13 residues.

The chain is built from TRBV13 and TRBJ2-3; 10 nucleotides agree with TRBD2. The J segment lost 3 bases and the V segment lost 4 bases, leaving 4 bases of the junction unmatched. The germline CDR1 and CDR2 sequences are PRHDT and FYEKMQ (reference sequence). The CDR3 loop spans 15 amino acids. CDR3 coding DNA: TGTGCCAGCAGCTACAGGACTAGCGGAACAGATACGCAGTATTTT. Its protein is CASSYRTSGTDTQYF. Looking up the rest from reference TRBV13 and TRBJ2-3 gives the full variable domain: AAGVIQSPRHLIKEKRETATLKCYPIPRHDTVYWYQQGPGQDPQFLISFYEKMQSDKGSIPDRFSAQQFSDYHSELNMSSLELGDSALYFCASSYRTSGTDTQYFGPGTRLTVL.

As regards this clone: This same CDR3 is encoded by further DNA sequences in the sample. V is TRBV6-1 and J is TRBJ1-3; D gene ambiguous. Germline-derived CDR1 and CDR2 are MNHNS and SASEGT. The CDR3 is made up of 15 amino acids. The V and J ends lost 2 bases and 4 bases respectively, with 12 bases between them. CDR3 DNA: TGTGCCAGCAGTGAAATTGGTAGTAAAGGAAACACCATATATTTT. Its translation: CASSEIGSKGNTIYF.

This chain uses TRBV30 with TRBJ2-7, with TRBD2 matching 9 bases. The CDR3 has 15 amino acids. Germline CDR1 reads GTSNPN; CDR2 reads SVGIG (reference sequence). J lost 3 bases, V lost 0 bases, and 6 bases had no gene match. Here the CDR3 DNA reads TGTGCCTGGAGTGTACTTGCGGGAGGGGGCTACGAGCAGTACTTC. Amino acid sequence: CAWSVLAGGGYEQYF. The variable domain in full, completed from reference TRBV30 and TRBJ2-7, reads SQTIHQWPATLVQPVGSPLSLECTVEGTSNPNLYWYRQAAGRGLQLLFYSVGIGQISSEVPQNLSASRPQDRQFILSSKKLLLSDSGFYLCAWSVLAGGGYEQYFGPGTRLTVT.

This sequence joins TRBV6-1 and TRBJ2-2; 10 bases are shared with TRBD1. The CDR3 has 15 amino acids. J was trimmed by 5 bases and V by 4 bases; bases with no gene match: 4. Germline V gene lookup returns CDR1 MNHNS and CDR2 SASEGT. DNA of the CDR3: TGTGCCAGCAGTGCGAGGACAGGGGGTACCGGGGAGCTGTTTTTT. This gives the protein CASSARTGGTGELFF.

This clone was picked up a small number of times. The rearrangement uses TRBV14 and TRBJ2-3; 12 nucleotides align to TRBD2. V shed 4 bases and J 3 bases; nucleotides not matched to a gene: 2. The CDR3 spans 15 residues. The germline V gene encodes CDR1 SGHDN and CDR2 FVKESK. CDR3 sequence: CASSRGTSGTDTQYF. The CDR3 region has the DNA TGTGCCAGCAGCCGAGGGACTAGCGGGACAGATACGCAGTATTTT.

This chain uses TRBV5-4 with TRBJ1-6, with 7 bases matching TRBD1. Germline values: CDR1 SGHNT, CDR2 YYREEE (reference sequence). The trim removed 4 bases at V and 10 bases at J, leaving 14 bases unmatched. This CDR3 has 16 amino acids. Written as DNA, the CDR3 is TGTGCCAGCAGCCTGGGGGGCGGGACAGCGGCATCACCCCTCCACTTT. Protein sequence: CASSLGGGTAASPLHF.

This clone was observed a few times. This sequence joins TRBV30 and TRBJ2-5, with TRBD1 matching 8 bases. The CDR3 has 13 amino acids. CDR1 GTSNPN and CDR2 SVGIG come from the germline V gene (reference sequence). Trimming cost V 3 bases and J 2 bases; bases outside gene matches: 2. The CDR3 protein is CAWRRQGQETQYF. For the CDR3, the DNA is TGTGCCTGGAGGCGACAGGGGCAAGAGACCCAGTACTTC.

The J gene is TRBJ2-1, the V gene TRBV6-6; 7 bases match TRBD2. This CDR3 spans 14 amino acids. The V and J ends lost 5 bases and 6 bases, in that order; junction bases with no gene match: 7. CDR1 is MNHNY, CDR2 SVGAGI, per germline (reference sequence). Here the CDR3 reads CASSGPLATNEQFF. Written as DNA, the CDR3 is TGTGCCAGCAGTGGTCCACTAGCGACCAATGAGCAGTTCTTC.

This clone was counted between two and nine times. The chain is built from TRBV6-1 and TRBJ2-3, with D possibly being TRBD2 (6 bases). Trimming took 5 bases from V and 2 from J, leaving 14 bases between them. The CDR3 totals 15 residues. CDR1 and CDR2 from the germline V gene are MNHNS and SASEGT. For the CDR3, the DNA is TGTGCCAGCAGTTCTAGCGAGGACAACACAGATACGCAGTATTTT. Translated, it gives CASSSSEDNTDTQYF.

This clone showed up just a few times. Different DNA sequences within this sample yield the same CDR3. This chain links TRBV9 with TRBJ2-2; 7 bases match TRBD2. Per the germline V gene, CDR1 is SGDLS and CDR2 is YYNGEE. Germline trimming cut 0 bases from V and 5 bases from J; bases unmatched to any gene: 1. The CDR3 loop spans 14 amino acids. This chain's CDR3 is CASSVGGGTGELFF. CDR3 DNA: TGTGCCAGCAGCGTAGGGGGGGGAACCGGGGAGCTGTTTTTT.

The chain has TRBV9 and TRBJ1-4; TRBD1 matches 10 bases. The CDR3 runs 16 residues. After removal of 3 bases from V and 5 bases from J, the junction contained 7 bases not matched to a gene. Germline CDR1 is SGDLS and CDR2 is YYNGEE. The CDR3 DNA follows: TGTGCCAGCAGCGCAAAACCGGGACAGGGGAATGAAAAACTGTTTTTT. Protein sequence: CASSAKPGQGNEKLFF.

This clone was counted only a few times. V gene TRBV27 combines with J gene TRBJ1-1; tentatively, D is TRBD1 (6 bases). The germline CDR1 and CDR2 sequences are MNHEY and SMNVEV (reference sequence). Trimming shortened V by 5 bases and J by 7 bases, and 17 bases separated the two germline ends. This CDR3 has 14 residues. The CDR3 bases are TGTGCCAGCAGTCCACTAGACAGGCTAGATGAAGCTTTCTTT. The encoded protein is CASSPLDRLDEAFF.

This clone was seen a handful of times. CDR3 in DNA: TGTGCCAGCAGTGAACAGGGGGCCTTTCTTAGCTCTGGGGCCAACGTCCTGACTTTC. It specifies CASSEQGAFLSSGANVLTF. The V call is TRBV6-1, the J call TRBJ2-6; 8 nucleotides line up with TRBD1. The CDR3 runs to 19 residues. V shed 2 bases, J shed 0 bases, and the junction held 9 bases outside the gene matches. Germline loops: CDR1 MNHNS, CDR2 SASEGT.

This sequence joins TRBV6-1 and TRBJ2-1, with D possibly matching TRBD2 (5 bases). The ends were cut back, 8 bases at V and 1 base at J, with 6 bases in the middle. The CDR3 spans 12 residues. Germline CDR1 is MNHNS and CDR2 is SASEGT. The CDR3 protein is CASLASYNEQFF. CDR3 sequence (DNA): TGTGCCAGCCTAGCTTCCTACAATGAGCAGTTCTTC.

The chain combines TRBV7-3 with TRBJ2-1, with 7 bases matching TRBD2. Germline assignment: CDR1 SGHTA and CDR2 FQGTGA. The CDR3 consists of 15 residues. J was trimmed by 7 bases and V by 0 bases; bases with no gene match: 6. CDR3: CASSLTASGGNEQFF. For the CDR3, the DNA is TGTGCCAGCAGCTTAACCGCTAGCGGAGGAAATGAGCAGTTCTTC.

The J gene is TRBJ1-4, the V gene TRBV25-1, with 10 bases identical to TRBD1. The CDR3 extends over 15 amino acids. V lost 6 bases and J lost 8; bases outside the gene matches: 9. Germline CDR1 is MGHDK and CDR2 is SYGVNS. This CDR3 reads CASSPSMTGGEKLFF. The CDR3 DNA reads as TGTGCCAGCAGCCCTTCTATGACAGGGGGCGAAAAACTGTTTTTT.

This clone was observed a handful of times. The chain joins TRBV6-5 to TRBJ1-2; D is unresolved. In germline, CDR1 is MNHEY, CDR2 SVGAGI. Trimming stripped 4 bases from V and 8 bases from J, with 8 bases between. The CDR3 spans 11 residues. CDR3 amino acids: CASSSTRGYTF. Here the CDR3 DNA reads TGTGCCAGCAGTTCGACACGGGGCTACACCTTC.

In this sample, this clone turned up a few times. At one of its ends the junction is not consistent with the germline gene, which may arise from a read error. The chain uses TRBV2 and TRBJ1-2; D gene uncertain. The CDR3 loop spans 12 amino acids. CDR1 SNHLY and CDR2 FYNNEI come from the germline V gene. The CDR3 nucleotides read TGTGCCAGCAGTGGTTCCGGAGGTACGGGTGCCTTC. The encoded protein is CASSGSGGTGAF.

In its sample, this clone was seen many times. The chain joins TRBV27 to TRBJ2-5, with D perhaps matching TRBD2 (5 bases). V lost 2 bases and J 5 bases, leaving 12 bases between the germline ends. Per germline, CDR1 MNHEY and CDR2 SMNVEV (reference sequence). The CDR3 covers 14 residues. In nucleotides, the CDR3 is TGTGCCAGCAGTTTAGACGGGATCGGCGAGACCCAGTACTTC. Translating gives CASSLDGIGETQYF.

This clone was detected only a few times. The V gene is TRBV28, the J gene TRBJ1-2, with 7 bases aligning to TRBD1. CDR3 length: 12 residues. CDR1 is MDHEN, CDR2 SYDVKM, per germline. The trim removed 7 bases at V and 5 bases at J, leaving 4 bases unmatched. The CDR3 DNA is TGTGCCAGCACTGGGACAGTTTATGGCTACACCTTC. Protein: CASTGTVYGYTF.

The sample holds a few counts of this clone. V gene TRBV19 combines with J gene TRBJ1-5; possibly TRBD1 for D (5 bases). The CDR3 has 15 amino acids. V was shortened by 3 bases and J by 3 bases, with 12 bases between the two germline ends. Germline V gene sequence: CDR1 LNHDA, CDR2 SQIVND (reference sequence). CDR3 region: CASSMMDTINQPQHF. CDR3 coding DNA: TGTGCCAGTAGTATGATGGACACTATCAATCAGCCCCAGCATTTT.

The rearrangement joins TRBV5-1 to TRBJ2-3, with no clear D. CDR1 and CDR2 (germline): SGHRS, YFSETQ. The V end lost 6 bases, the J end lost 5 bases, and 7 bases lay between the germline ends. The CDR3 is made up of 11 amino acids. CDR3 bases: TGCGCCAGCACCAGTTTAGATACGCAGTATTTT. This sequence encodes CASTSLDTQYF.